A single sample gave rise to the 12 T cell receptor beta chains below, sequenced in a study of CD8+ T cells in alopecia areata. It was cDNA, reverse transcribed from extracted RNA, that served as the sequencing template. Using immunoSEQ multiplex PCR, the repertoire was profiled, and TCRdb retains in-frame clones only, with some absent. The data hold 95,000 to 100,000 clones, with roughly 56% observed a single time. Sample treatment: oral pan-JAK inhibitor, 5-10 mg twice daily. Sequencing was performed on CD8+ T cells sorted from blood, taken at approximately week 55, from a patient treated with tofacitinib. The receptors shown here come from a human donor with alopecia areata.

V and J are TRBV19 and TRBJ1-5; D remains ambiguous. The CDR3 runs 15 residues. V gave up 5 bases and J gave up 4 bases, with 15 bases separating them. Germline V gene lookup returns CDR1 LNHDA and CDR2 SQIVND (reference sequence). In DNA form, the CDR3 reads TGTGCCAGTAGTTTATATGGCTCTCGGAATCAGCCCCAGCATTTT. Translating gives CASSLYGSRNQPQHF.

The chain recombines TRBV7-2 with TRBJ2-1; D may be TRBD2 (5 bases). The germline V gene encodes CDR1 SGHTA and CDR2 FQGNSA. The CDR3 runs 17 residues. V lost 1 base and J lost 6, with 19 bases in between. CDR3 amino acids: CASSLDPTQSLVNEQFF. In DNA, the CDR3 is TGTGCCAGCAGCTTAGACCCCACACAATCACTAGTCAATGAGCAGTTCTTC.

The chain is built from TRBV29-1 and TRBJ2-6; no clear D gene. V was trimmed by 1 base and J by 2 bases, leaving 9 bases between them. This CDR3 comprises 15 residues. Per germline, CDR1 SQVTM and CDR2 ANQGSEA. CDR3 amino acids: CSVEVQETGANVLTF. For the CDR3, the DNA is TGCAGCGTTGAAGTTCAGGAAACTGGGGCCAACGTCCTGACTTTC.

The rearrangement links TRBV11-3 to TRBJ2-7; D perhaps matches TRBD1 (5 bases). From germline, CDR1 is SGHNT and CDR2 YENEEA. The CDR3 is made up of 14 amino acids. Trimming removed 2 bases at V and 2 bases at J, with 10 bases between. CDR3 loop: CASSLFKGAYEQYF. The DNA of the CDR3 is TGTGCCAGCAGCTTATTTAAAGGGGCCTACGAGCAGTACTTC.

The chain has TRBV25-1 and TRBJ1-2; a weak D match, TRBD1 (5 bases). V lost 5 bases and J 7 bases, leaving 11 bases between the germline ends. CDR3 length: 12 residues. Germline V lookup: CDR1 MGHDK, CDR2 SYGVNS. DNA of the CDR3: TGTGCCAGCAGTACAGGTCTCCGTGGCTACACCTTC. Translating gives CASSTGLRGYTF.

The J gene is TRBJ2-5, the V gene TRBV2; 7 positions match TRBD1. The CDR3 runs to 12 residues. The germline V gene has CDR1 SNHLY and CDR2 FYNNEI. Unmatched junction bases numbered 3, after V lost 6 bases and J lost 5 bases. The CDR3 sequence is CASRTGLETQYF. The CDR3 nucleotides read TGTGCCAGCAGGACAGGGTTGGAGACCCAGTACTTC.

J is TRBJ2-7 and V is TRBV19, with TRBD1 identical over 10 bases. The ends lost 9 bases at V and 3 bases at J; junction bases unmatched: 8. This CDR3 has 14 amino acids. Germline-derived CDR1 and CDR2 are LNHDA and SQIVND (reference sequence). This CDR3 is CASSQGTGDYEQYF. CDR3 nucleotides: TGTGCCAGCTCCCAAGGGACAGGGGACTACGAGCAGTACTTC. The full variable domain, in which reference TRBV19 and TRBJ2-7 provide the parts outside the CDR3, is DGGITQSPKYLFRKEGQNVTLSCEQNLNHDAMYWYRQDPGQGLRLIYYSQIVNDFQKGDIAEGYSVSREKKESFPLTVTSAQKNPTAFYLCASSQGTGDYEQYFGPGTRLTVT.

In this sample, this clone turned up once. This chain links TRBV30 with TRBJ2-1; no reliable D call. The length of the CDR3 is 11 residues. V lost 4 bases and J lost 7, with 8 bases in between. The germline V gene has CDR1 GTSNPN and CDR2 SVGIG (reference sequence). The CDR3 spells CAWIGGNEQFF. The CDR3 DNA follows: TGTGCCTGGATCGGTGGAAATGAGCAGTTCTTC.

This clone was found a few times. The V call is TRBV29-1, the J call TRBJ1-3; D not certain. The CDR3 length is 14 residues. Deletions cut 5 bases from V and 1 base from J, with 12 bases between. Germline assignment: CDR1 SQVTM and CDR2 ANQGSEA. The CDR3, as DNA: TGCAGCGTTAGCACGATGGGGTCTGGAAACACCATATATTTT. Encoded protein: CSVSTMGSGNTIYF.

This clone was recorded at least ten times. The gene calls are TRBV28 and TRBJ1-2; D might be TRBD1 (5 bases). Trimming stripped 6 bases from V and 7 bases from J, with 9 bases between. The CDR3 contains 11 residues. The germline gives CDR1 MDHEN, CDR2 SYDVKM. As DNA, the CDR3 is TGTGCCAGCAGGGTGGGGGTTGGCTACACCTTC. Amino acid sequence: CASRVGVGYTF.

The sample holds one count of this clone. The rearrangement uses TRBV27 and TRBJ2-7; unclear D gene. This CDR3 spans 13 amino acids. Germline-derived CDR1 and CDR2 are MNHEY and SMNVEV (reference sequence). V was trimmed by 3 bases and J by 3 bases, leaving 9 bases between them. In DNA, the CDR3 is TGTGCCAGCAGTTTTAGACACCTCTACGAGCAGTACTTC. It codes for CASSFRHLYEQYF.

The chain has TRBV27 and TRBJ1-1; the D gene is possibly TRBD1 (5 bases). The CDR3 extends over 15 amino acids. V lost 0 bases to trimming and J lost 1 base, with 9 bases between them. Germline V gene sequence: CDR1 MNHEY, CDR2 SMNVEV (reference sequence). The CDR3 sequence is CASSLSWGGNTEAFF. The CDR3 DNA sequence: TGTGCCAGCAGTTTATCTTGGGGGGGGAACACTGAAGCTTTCTTT.